The following is a T cell receptor beta chain sequence with its context. The target of this receptor is not known. No much larger clonotype is one base removed from it; base qualities were not supplied. The entry originates in a study of cytomegalovirus exposure and HLA in healthy donors (dated by TCRdb to about 2017). At the level of the whole study: An earlier analysis of 587 of the donors reported 250 to 300 Gb of sequence data and 120 million or so unique TCR beta sequences from some 180 million T cells. Class I and class II HLA loci were covered by the typing at four-digit resolution. Typing coverage differed by locus: A, B, C, DRB1 and DQB1 were typed in about 629-640 donors, DQA1 in about 550, DPA1 in 600 to 610, and DPB1 in approximately 450. Along with the roughly 670-subject first cohort, a separate validation cohort of over a hundred different subjects was used. Alongside the repertoire data, information on donor age, sex, ethnicity and CMV serostatus was compiled. Rather than drawing on any new phenotypic data, the later analysis identified candidate immune exposures from TCR beta sequences and the way those sequences occurred across donors. The study was designed to test whether signatures of past pathogen exposure could be identified by cataloging public T cell receptors. Because of strong linkage in the cohort, roughly five DR-DQ haplotypes were treated as single units for association and clustering. Of the 350 to 450 genotyped donors, less than 85% were placed in the genetic ancestry cluster associated with self-reported Caucasian donors. An early release covering around 630 HLA-typed donors comprised around 300 gigabases of sequencing data and approximately 80 million unique TCR sequences. A later analysis re-examined previously published TCR beta repertoires from over 500 donors and added high-resolution HLA genotyping to investigate patterns of TCR occurrence. Every repertoire in the discovery cohort had been generated on one and the same sequencing platform. To decide whether each TCR beta V gene segment behaved as functional or pseudogenic, an earlier analysis of approximately 600 of the donors relied on high-throughput TCR beta sequencing. A later genetic analysis used genome-wide SNP genotypes for about 60% of the roughly 700 donors, treating that subset as a discovery cohort. To predict cytomegalovirus infection status, the study combined high-throughput TCR immunosequencing, statistical association of individual TCRs with disease status, and machine learning. Across around 400 genotyped donors of the cohort, an average of roughly 250,000 unique TCR beta nucleotide sequences per donor were sequenced, and about a sixth of those sequences were non-productive. The study profiled the T cell repertoires of hundreds of subjects by immunosequencing and related them to cytomegalovirus serostatus. Results and caveats for the whole study, not just this receptor: Because HLA typing was unavailable for some donors at each locus, only the typed subset was used in association tests. Most TCR sequences were seen in very few donors, while some public TCRs were found in many individuals. In an earlier analysis of 587 of the donors, most TCR beta V segments appeared in productive rearrangements about 87% or about 30% of the time, broadly matching IMGT annotations. In a later genetic analysis, fewer N-insertions in productive TCRs were reported among donors in an Asian-associated ancestry cluster than the roughly 700-donor mean. In both the original and validation cohorts, the classifier was reported to diagnose cytomegalovirus status with high specificity and sensitivity. Most CMV-associated TCR beta chains appeared to be HLA-restricted in a later analysis, and the HLA associations seemed to be driven largely by CMV exposure. A later analysis found that TCR association rates varied across HLA loci, with DRB1 alleles showing the most associated TCRs and HLA-C alleles the fewest. Over 15 rarely observed V segments, including chromosome 9 orphons, were excluded from the earlier analysis of some 590 of the donors because counts were too low. Correlated functional status among segregating V segments might reflect linkage disequilibrium, but an unknown experimental factor could not be ruled out. This cohort had only TCR beta chains sequenced, and the lack of alpha or paired-chain data limited which features could be detected. The authors suggested that the approach could potentially be generalized to other disease states and immunological phenotypes. The sequencing pipeline was judged likely to have produced a cluster of highly shared sequence variants as a technical artifact. Specific HLA alleles were associated with roughly 16,000 TCR beta sequences at a false discovery rate of 0.05 in a later analysis. Strong co-occurrence of HLA alleles, especially DR and DQ, made assigning TCR associations to individual alleles difficult. A later analysis found that HLA-associated TCR beta chains were more clonally expanded and had lower generation probabilities than equally common non-associated chains. A few of the identified cytomegalovirus-associated TCR beta chains were confirmed in vitro to be specific for cytomegalovirus antigens. The only immune exposure information available for the cohort was CMV serostatus. A later genetic analysis associated a missense DCLRE1C variant with V-gene and J-gene trimming of TCR beta chains, and an independent cohort replicated the association. The study gave a list of some 150 TCR beta chains associated with cytomegalovirus. Sequencing depth was assumed to be roughly uniform across donors in the presence/absence analyses, though that assumption may not hold. The 87-base-pair reads could not distinguish some IMGT-functional V segments, including TRBV6-2 and TRBV6-3, so those segments were excluded. A further reported finding was that TCR beta sequences accurately predicted the HLA-A and HLA-B alleles for most subjects in the first cohort. A later analysis reported that several top co-occurrence clusters appeared linked to parvovirus B19, influenza, CMV and Epstein-Barr virus.

The library was made by the immunoSEQ multiplex PCR assay. For the multiplex PCR, a mixture combining 60 forward primers for TCR Vbeta segments and 13 reverse primers for TCR Jbeta segments was used. Amplification of the CDR3 region of rearranged TCR beta genes was performed with a multiplex PCR assay on genomic DNA. The Illumina HiSeq System was used to sequence the amplified TCR beta libraries as 87-base-pair reads. The paper's data handling went like this. In a later analysis, tens of millions of unique TCR beta chains were counted across the roughly 610 repertoires, and roughly 10 million of these chains were shared by at least two donors. A nearest-neighbor algorithm error-corrected the raw reads and collapsed the reads into unique sequences, merging closely related sequences to remove PCR and sequencing errors. V, D and J gene segments were assigned by aligning CDR3 sequences to IMGT reference sequences. For a sequence to be retained, at least a six-nucleotide match to both a V gene segment and a J gene segment was required. A rearrangement was called productive if the CDR3 had no stop codons and remained in frame with V and J, and every other rearrangement was called non-productive. CDR3 was defined according to IMGT convention as the region running from the second conserved V-encoded cysteine to the conserved J-encoded phenylalanine. In an earlier analysis of 500 to 650 of the donors, sequences lacking an unambiguous match to a single V gene segment were excluded. In an earlier analysis of a few hundred of the donors, V segments were called functional above 56.7% productive rearrangements and were called segregating when the between-donor standard deviation exceeded 5%. A statistical classification framework was built to diagnose cytomegalovirus status from the catalog of TCR beta chain sequences. A later analysis assigned V and J genes by comparing TCR nucleotide sequences with IMGT/GENE-DB human TR gene sequences. The TCRdist pipeline was used in a later analysis to assign CDR3 sequences and most-parsimonious VDJ recombination scenarios. In a later analysis, each TCR beta chain was defined by its CDR3 amino acid sequence together with its V-gene family, and reads lacking a unique V-gene family were excluded. In a later analysis, a few hundred highly shared, low-generation-probability nucleotide sequences were removed to address suspected cross-contamination and a sequencing artifact. A later analysis calculated a clonal expansion index for each public chain from normalized within-repertoire ranks of inferred template counts. In a later analysis, generation probabilities were computed using a VDJ recombination model fitted to out-of-frame rearrangements, and the results were checked against IGoR. In a later analysis, hypergeometric tests were used to score TCR-TCR, TCR-HLA and TCR-CMV co-occurrence, with a repertoire-size bias correction applied to TCR pairs. False discovery rates were estimated in a later analysis by permuting HLA or CMV assignments 20 times. In a later analysis, co-occurring TCRs were grouped with DBSCAN, and TCRdist sequence similarity was added when clustering was performed within HLA-allele-positive subsets. For co-occurrence clustering, repertoires with fewer than 30,000 or more than 120,000 public chains were excluded, along with roughly 5 repertoires with anomalous nucleotide sharing. The table was pulled from immuneACCESS by TCRdb, which kept in-frame rearrangements only. Such tables lose some clones; where checked, under half of the loss comes from unresolved V genes, and the rest has no known cause. D and trimming come from the DNA, and the V and J calls and clone size come from that table. The sample records roughly 130,000 clones, approximately 74% of which are singletons. Clones ranked in the top ten supply approximately 6.3% of the sample.

Including cysteine and phenylalanine, the CDR3 has 15 amino acids. The retained sequence is limited to the CDR3, 45 bases, with the frame set at the first base. The germline V gene yields LGHNA for CDR1 and YNFKEQ for CDR2. V and J are trimmed by 0 bases and 3 bases, and the gene matches miss 2 bases of the junction. The cohort consisted of approximately 690 healthy bone marrow donors. Cohort members were all nominally healthy when sampled, although unrecorded immune exposures were likely present. The donor was CMV seropositive and belonged to the group of 250 to 300 seropositive cohort members. A peripheral blood sample was collected from each donor, and TCR beta sequencing was performed on peripheral blood mononuclear cells. Genomic DNA extraction from the blood cell samples was performed with the Qiagen DNeasy Blood Extraction Kit.

The material sequenced was PBMCs. The receptor comes from a man aged 35 to 55 in good health and CMV-seropositive. The chain joins TRBV4-2 to TRBJ2-1; 7 bases in the middle match TRBD1. The CDR3 loop reads CASSQESGGYNEQFF. The nucleotide sequence is TGTGCCAGCAGCCAAGAGTCAGGGGGCTACAATGAGCAGTTCTTC.